This TCR beta chain originates from a study of PD-1 blockade in classical Hodgkin lymphoma (dated by TCRdb to about 2020). Broadly, across the study: Nivolumab dosing was 3 mg/kg intravenously every 2 weeks, continuing until either disease progression or unacceptable toxicity. A peripheral blood immune signature of response to PD-1 blockade in classical Hodgkin lymphoma was defined using TCR beta sequencing and CyTOF.

Overall study results and their limits: Baseline TCR diversity was reported to be lower in newly diagnosed patients than in healthy donors, and even lower in relapsed/refractory patients. Lower diversity was seen in patients whose nivolumab began less than 1 year after ASCT, and these patients were left out of later analyses so that immune reconstitution would not confound the results. By C4D1, a significant rise was seen in CD4+ TCR diversity but not in CD8+ TCR diversity (p=0.0027 vs p=0.16), and the rise was most apparent among complete responders (p=0.02). The study covered only a single clinical trial cohort, and the causes of the repertoire differences, possibly disease activity or prior therapy, were still not defined. Baseline diversity similar to that of newly diagnosed patients was observed in trial patients achieving complete response, whereas significantly lower diversity was observed in partial responders and progressors.

The Qiagen DNeasy kit was used to extract genomic DNA both from unsorted PBMCs and from the negatively selected CD4+ and CD8+ fractions. Using primers that anneal to V and J segments, immunoSEQ multiplex PCR amplified the TCR beta CDR3 regions. A synthetic immune receptor repertoire was used to minimize amplification bias, and any residual bias was removed computationally once sequencing was done. The study's own analysis went as follows. Custom Python scripts were used to quantify repertoire diversity as the Shannon entropy index. Unsorted, CD4+ and CD8+ repertoires were examined separately, except in combined analyses, for which CD4+ and CD8+ sequences were merged in silico. Clonal expansion was defined as at least a 2-fold frequency increase after treatment relative to C1D1, with a pseudocount of 0.5 for undetected baseline clones. Singleton clones were defined as clones with 0 or 1 copy at C1D1, and non-singleton clones were defined as clones with 2 or more copies. Clones expanded in unsorted samples were annotated as CD4+, CD8+ or unknown by matching protein sequences in sorted samples from the same patient. Diversity changes from C1D1 to C4D1 were tested in paired samples using Wilcoxon tests. This immuneACCESS table, as held by TCRdb, lists in-frame sequences with V and J called but not all clones. Of the missing ones, under half trace to an unresolved V gene in checked studies; the others have no known cause. V, J and clone size are taken as reported in that table, and D and trimming were inferred from the DNA itself. In all, the sample holds about 41,000 clones, and approximately 90% of those were seen once. The top ten clones comprise just over 5.5% of the sample.

CDR1 and CDR2 were assigned from the germline V gene as MNHNS and SASEGT. V lost 2 bases and J lost 1 base; the stretch between them is 14 bases long. Taken from cysteine to phenylalanine, the CDR3 has 16 residues. Here the CDR3 DNA is all that survives: 48 bases in frame from base 1. As regards this clone: Its antigen is currently not known. Per-nucleotide qualities are absent, and no much larger clonotype sits a single base away.

The time point tag for this specimen amounts to: cycle 2 day 1 (C2D1) of nivolumab. All trial patients had relapsed after autologous stem cell transplantation, with cohorts A, B and C differing in prior brentuximab vedotin exposure. A total of under 70 patients with relapsed/refractory classical Hodgkin lymphoma made up the trial cohort, and each patient's best overall response was complete response, partial response or progressive disease. In the multi-cohort phase II CheckMate 205 trial, trial patients received single-agent nivolumab. An independent review committee assessed best overall response by applying the 2007 International Working Group response criteria. Trial PBMCs were collected just before the start of nivolumab (C1D1) and during therapy at cycle 2 day 1 and cycle 4 day 1. After peripheral blood was drawn into 8 mL Vacutainer Cell Preparation Tubes, PBMCs were isolated by centrifugation and then cryopreserved.

This clonotype originated in a human donor with classical Hodgkin lymphoma. The specimen was peripheral blood mononuclear cells (PBMCs), collected before the second cycle of nivolumab. The V and J segments used are TRBV6-1 and TRBJ1-1, with no confidently assigned D gene. The sequence in DNA is TGTGCCAGCAGTGAATCCCTATTAGTGGGGAACACTGAAGCTTTCTTT. Its amino acids are CASSESLLVGNTEAFF.